A single TCR beta chain is shown here with its context. Germline V gene lookup returns CDR1 SGHTA and CDR2 FQGNSA. This CDR3 is built from 12 residues. J lost 15 bases, V lost 5 bases, and 9 bases had no gene match. Data came from immunoSEQ multiplex PCR; TCRdb stores just in-frame clones and leaves some out. The sample lists 390,000 or so clones, around 89% occurring once. This entry belongs to a study of blood T cell repertoires in COVID-19. Across the whole study: The United States, Italy and Spain supplied acute and convalescent COVID-19 samples. T cells, B-cell-depleted T cells, or PBMCs supplied cDNA or gDNA.

The chain has TRBV7-2 and TRBJ2-1, with 8 bases fitting TRBD2. The receptor's source is a man aged 18-30 years with active or convalescent COVID-19. The sample consisted of peripheral blood. The CDR3 protein is CASSPLSGRRFF. CDR3 sequence (DNA): TGTGCCAGCAGCCCATTAAGCGGGAGACGGTTCTTC.